The 30 T cell receptor beta chains listed next were all sequenced from one sample in a study of T cells in Graves' hyperthyroidism and ophthalmopathy. It was RNA transcripts that yielded the amplified TCR beta CDR3 regions. The HTBI primer set served for first-round RT-PCR of the TCR CDR3. In TCRdb, the multiplex PCR reads were re-called with MiXCR into one record per CDR3 protein. The profile shows approximately 300,000 distinct CDR3 sequences, about 15% of them singletons. The material sequenced was blood. These TCRs come from a woman aged 60 to 75 with Graves' ophthalmopathy.

This clonotype was found many times. The CDR3 is CASSLTSPSLTYEQFF. In nucleotides, the CDR3 is TGTGCCAGCAGCTTAACCTCTCCTAGCCTTACTTATGAGCAGTTCTTC. The V call is TRBV7-3, the J call TRBJ2-1; D possibly corresponds to TRBD2 (5 bases). CDR1 is SGHTA, CDR2 FQGTGA, per germline. This CDR3 spans 16 amino acids. Trimming removed 0 bases from V and 8 bases from J, with 17 bases in between.

There are many counts of this clonotype. The CDR3 DNA sequence: TGTGCTAGTGGTTTGGTTTTCTTGTGGACAGAGAATCAGCCCCAGCATTTT. Its translation is CASGLVFLWTENQPQHF. The chain carries TRBV12-5 and TRBJ1-5, with TRBD1 as a possible D gene (6 bases). The V gene lost 0 bases and the J gene lost 4 bases, with 16 bases spanning the gap. Germline CDR1 and CDR2: LGHNT and FRNRAP. This CDR3 is 17 amino acids long.

V is TRBV4-1 and J is TRBJ1-1; the match to TRBD1 covers 8 bases. This CDR3 contains 16 residues. The junction had 7 bases not matched to a gene; V was cut back by 4 bases and J by 0 bases. In germline, CDR1 is MGHRA, CDR2 YSYEKL. The CDR3 loop reads CASSPDRAVMNTEAFF. The CDR3 DNA is TGCGCCAGCAGCCCGGACAGGGCGGTTATGAACACTGAAGCTTTCTTT.

V usage is TRBV20-1 and J usage is TRBJ2-7; D is uncertain. Germline V lookup: CDR1 DFQATT, CDR2 SNEGSKA (reference sequence). The germline V and J ends were trimmed by 3 bases and 2 bases, with 14 bases remaining between them. The CDR3 has 14 residues. This chain's CDR3 is CSASCPPKAYEQYF. As DNA, the CDR3 is TGCAGTGCTAGTTGTCCCCCTAAAGCCTACGAGCAGTACTTC.

V is TRBV27 and J is TRBJ1-2; D gene uncertain. Germline values: CDR1 MNHEY, CDR2 SMNVEV (reference sequence). V was pared by 4 bases and J by 8 bases, with 17 bases between. This CDR3 contains 14 residues. The CDR3: CASSSNRPSGGYTF. The CDR3 nucleotides are TGTGCCAGCAGTTCCAACCGGCCCTCCGGGGGCTACACCTTC.

This clonotype was seen many times. V gene TRBV27 combines with J gene TRBJ1-6, with a weak D call TRBD1 (5 bases). Germline V gene sequence: CDR1 MNHEY, CDR2 SMNVEV (reference sequence). CDR3 length equals 16 residues. V was cut by 5 bases and J by 0 bases, with 11 bases left in between. The CDR3 here is CASSRRQSSYNSPLHF. In DNA form, the CDR3 reads TGTGCCAGCAGTCGGCGACAGAGCTCCTATAATTCACCCCTCCACTTT.

The sample holds a few counts of this clonotype. The J gene is TRBJ2-3, the V gene TRBV5-1; TRBD1 or TRBD2 may be the D gene (5 bases each). This CDR3 spans 15 amino acids. Germline CDR1 is SGHRS and CDR2 is YFSETQ. V was trimmed by 4 bases and J by 0 bases, leaving 12 bases between them. The CDR3 reads CASSARDGSTDTQYF. As DNA, the CDR3 is TGCGCCAGCAGCGCCCGGGACGGAAGCACAGATACGCAGTATTTT.

The sample holds many counts of this clonotype. The rearrangement uses TRBV28 and TRBJ2-7; no clear D gene. The germline V and J ends were trimmed by 5 bases and 6 bases, with 8 bases remaining between them. Per germline, CDR1 MDHEN and CDR2 SYDVKM. This CDR3 region has 11 residues. In DNA, the CDR3 is TGTGCCAGCAGTCGCCCCAGCGAGCAGTACTTC. Amino acids: CASSRPSEQYF.

The table lists this clonotype with many counts. The V gene is TRBV7-2, the J gene TRBJ1-4; a weak D match, TRBD1 (5 bases). This CDR3 has 14 amino acids. Trimming cost V 5 bases and J 8 bases, with 15 bases left between them. The germline V gene has CDR1 SGHTA and CDR2 FQGNSA. In DNA, the CDR3 is TGTGCCAGCAGCCTTCGATCAGAGGGGGAAAAACTGTTTTTT. The encoded protein is CASSLRSEGEKLFF.

This clonotype appeared many times. This chain uses TRBV6-5 with TRBJ2-7; no reliable D call. Deletions cut 3 bases from V and 0 bases from J, with 9 bases between. CDR1 is MNHEY and CDR2 is SVGAGI in the germline V gene. The CDR3 has 14 amino acids. CDR3 nucleotides: TGTGCCAGCAGTTATATGAGAAGCTCCTACGAGCAGTACTTC. It yields the protein CASSYMRSSYEQYF.

This clonotype was recorded at least ten times. This chain uses TRBV6-1 with TRBJ2-1; D tentatively fits TRBD1 or TRBD2 (6 bases each). V lost 7 bases to trimming and J lost 5 bases, with 15 bases between them. The CDR3 consists of 14 residues. The germline V gene encodes CDR1 MNHNS and CDR2 SASEGT. The CDR3 reads CASTSHGGHNEQFF. The CDR3, as DNA: TGTGCCAGCACTTCGCACGGGGGCCACAATGAGCAGTTCTTC.

This clonotype has ten or more counts. This CDR3 is CASSPRSIRRGNYGYTF. In nucleotides, the CDR3 is TGTGCCAGCAGTCCCAGATCGATAAGGCGGGGAAACTATGGCTACACCTTC. The chain uses TRBV28 and TRBJ1-2; D gene uncertain. This CDR3 spans 17 amino acids. CDR1 is MDHEN and CDR2 is SYDVKM in the germline V gene. The germline V and J ends were trimmed by 5 bases and 2 bases, with 21 bases remaining between them.

This clonotype came up many times. The rearrangement uses TRBV10-3 and TRBJ1-2; D gene unclear. The V and J ends lost 8 bases and 4 bases respectively, with 14 bases between them. Looked up from germline, CDR1 is ENHRY and CDR2 is SYGVKD. The CDR3 runs 13 residues. The DNA of the CDR3 is TGTGCCATCCCTGAGCGGTCCAGCTATGGCTACACCTTC. Protein sequence: CAIPERSSYGYTF.

Only a few counts were recorded for this clonotype. The chain links TRBV29-1 to TRBJ2-1; 7 nucleotides agree with TRBD2. V was pared by 6 bases and J by 6 bases, with 5 bases of the junction left unmatched. CDR3 size: 12 residues. Germline CDR1 and CDR2: SQVTM and ANQGSEA. The CDR3 spells CSVSREVNEQFF. Written as DNA, the CDR3 is TGCAGCGTCTCTCGGGAGGTCAATGAGCAGTTCTTC.

About this clonotype: One end of the junction varies from germline; a read error may be responsible. The rearrangement links TRBV27 to TRBJ2-7; 12 nucleotides align to TRBD1. This CDR3 has 14 residues. Germline-derived CDR1 and CDR2 are MNHEY and SMNVEV (reference sequence). The CDR3 reads CAGSLGQGALEQYF. The CDR3 bases are TGTGCCGGCAGTTTGGGACAGGGGGCGCTTGAGCAGTACTTC.

This clonotype has at least ten counts. This sequence joins TRBV20-1 and TRBJ1-2; TRBD1 aligns across 7 bases. The J segment lost 4 bases and the V segment lost 2 bases, leaving 1 base of the junction unmatched. The CDR3 consists of 12 residues. CDR1 DFQATT and CDR2 SNEGSKA come from the germline V gene (reference sequence). The CDR3 bases are TGCAGTGCTAGACCAGGGGGCTATGGCTACACCTTC. The encoded protein is CSARPGGYGYTF.

This clonotype was seen ten or more times. The gene calls are TRBV3-1 and TRBJ1-1; a weak D match, TRBD1 (5 bases). Germline-derived CDR1 and CDR2 are LGHDT and YNNKEL (reference sequence). This CDR3 has 16 amino acids. Trimming removed 0 bases at V and 1 base at J, with 12 bases between. CDR3 amino acids: CASSQERRGGNTEAFF. CDR3 nucleotide sequence: TGTGCCAGCAGCCAAGAGAGAAGGGGCGGGAACACTGAAGCTTTCTTT.

A few counts support this clonotype. A much larger clone lies a single base off, so this may be a read error. This sequence joins TRBV20-1 and TRBJ1-1; D is possibly TRBD1 (6 bases). V was cut by 8 bases and J by 7 bases, with 17 bases left in between. The CDR3 extends over 12 amino acids. Germline CDR1 is DFQATT and CDR2 is SNEGSKA (reference sequence). In DNA, the CDR3 is TGCAGTACTACCCACGACAGGAATGAAGCTTTCTTT. It codes for CSTTHDRNEAFF.

The rearrangement uses TRBV9 and TRBJ1-6; 10 positions match TRBD1. CDR1 is SGDLS and CDR2 is YYNGEE in the germline V gene. The CDR3 length is 16 residues. The V segment lost 1 base and the J segment 9 bases; nucleotides outside the gene matches: 7. The CDR3 sequence: CASSVSRDRGRSPLHF. CDR3 nucleotides: TGTGCCAGCAGCGTAAGCCGGGACAGGGGCCGTTCACCCCTCCACTTT.

This clonotype was picked up one time. The genes are TRBV4-3 and TRBJ1-5; D is unclear. Germline values: CDR1 LGHNA, CDR2 YSLEER. Trimming pared 0 bases from V and 2 bases from J, leaving 11 bases between. This CDR3 is built from 16 residues. The CDR3 is CASSQEILAGNQPQHF. The CDR3 coding sequence is TGCGCCAGCAGCCAAGAAATCTTGGCAGGCAATCAGCCCCAGCATTTT.

This clonotype was seen at least ten times. The rearrangement joins TRBV4-3 to TRBJ2-3; no definite D call. Germline V lookup: CDR1 LGHNA, CDR2 YSLEER. The CDR3 has 15 amino acids. The V and J ends lost 0 bases and 5 bases respectively, with 12 bases between them. Here the CDR3 reads CASSQDELGRDTQYF. The CDR3 region has the DNA TGCGCCAGCAGCCAAGATGAACTGGGCAGAGATACGCAGTATTTT.

The chain has TRBV20-1 and TRBJ2-7; 7 bases fit TRBD2. This CDR3 has 13 amino acids. CDR1 and CDR2 from the germline V gene are DFQATT and SNEGSKA (reference sequence). V was pared by 3 bases and J by 7 bases, with 9 bases of the junction left unmatched. The CDR3 nucleotides read TGCAGTGCTAGTCAGCTGGGGGAGGGAGAGCAGTACTTC. Its translation: CSASQLGEGEQYF.

This clonotype came up many times. The chain uses TRBV3-1 and TRBJ2-3; no definite D call. V gave up 4 bases and J gave up 2 bases, with 16 bases separating them. Germline V gene data show CDR1 as LGHDT and CDR2 as YNNKEL (reference sequence). This CDR3 comprises 16 residues. CDR3 in amino acids: CASSLRTLGHTDTQYF. The CDR3 DNA reads as TGTGCCAGCAGCCTCCGTACGCTAGGGCACACAGATACGCAGTATTTT.

This clonotype turned up a few times. Written as DNA, the CDR3 is TGCAGTGCTAGAGGAAAAGGCGGAGATAATGAAAAACTGTTTTTT. Amino acids: CSARGKGGDNEKLFF. The chain is built from TRBV20-1 and TRBJ1-4; D is uncertain. V was pared by 1 base and J by 4 bases, with 13 bases between. This CDR3 is built from 15 residues. CDR1 and CDR2 from the germline V gene are DFQATT and SNEGSKA (reference sequence).

This CDR3 is CASSGDSPNQPQHF. CDR3 coding DNA: TGTGCCAGCAGTGGGGACAGCCCTAATCAGCCCCAGCATTTT. The chain combines TRBV6-1 with TRBJ1-5; the match to TRBD1 covers 7 bases. Germline V gene sequence: CDR1 MNHNS, CDR2 SASEGT. V dropped 4 bases and J dropped 4; count of bases not matched to a gene: 4. CDR3 length equals 14 residues.

The chain combines TRBV9 with TRBJ2-3; D uncertain. The CDR3 consists of 16 residues. In germline, CDR1 is SGDLS, CDR2 YYNGEE. V was clipped by 0 bases and J by 0 bases, with 11 bases between them. This CDR3 is CASSVGVSLSTDTQYF. The CDR3 DNA sequence: TGTGCCAGCAGCGTAGGGGTTAGCCTTAGCACAGATACGCAGTATTTT.

The chain recombines TRBV12-3 or TRBV12-4 with TRBJ2-2; the D call may be TRBD1 or TRBD2 (6 bases each). The V end lost 6 bases, the J end lost 5 bases, and 16 bases lay between the germline ends. The CDR3 is made up of 15 amino acids. The CDR3 protein is CASSPGGGGTGELFF. The CDR3 nucleotides read TGTGCCAGCAGCCCCGGTGGAGGGGGGACCGGGGAGCTGTTTTTT.

There are many counts of this clonotype. V is TRBV20-1 and J is TRBJ2-7; D uncertain. Trimming removed 0 bases from V and 1 base from J, with 13 bases in between. The CDR3 has 15 residues. Per the germline V gene, CDR1 is DFQATT and CDR2 is SNEGSKA (reference sequence). CDR3 loop: CSARDPGGPSYEQYF. The CDR3, as DNA: TGCAGTGCTAGAGATCCAGGCGGCCCTTCCTACGAGCAGTACTTC.

There are a few counts of this clonotype. The chain recombines TRBV5-1 with TRBJ2-2; D is unclear. V lost 0 bases to trimming and J lost 2 bases, with 5 bases between them. CDR1 and CDR2 from the germline V gene are SGHRS and YFSETQ. The CDR3 has 14 amino acids. The DNA for the CDR3 is TGCGCCAGCAGCTTGGAGATAAACACCGGGGAGCTGTTTTTT. It is translated as CASSLEINTGELFF.

The table lists this clonotype with many counts. This CDR3 is CASSQGQGGGYTF. In DNA, the CDR3 is TGCGCCAGCAGCCAGGGACAGGGAGGAGGCTACACCTTC. The rearrangement uses TRBV5-1 and TRBJ1-2; 9 bases are shared with TRBD1. In germline, CDR1 is SGHRS, CDR2 YFSETQ. This CDR3 spans 13 amino acids. J lost 8 bases, V lost 4 bases, and 6 bases had no gene match.